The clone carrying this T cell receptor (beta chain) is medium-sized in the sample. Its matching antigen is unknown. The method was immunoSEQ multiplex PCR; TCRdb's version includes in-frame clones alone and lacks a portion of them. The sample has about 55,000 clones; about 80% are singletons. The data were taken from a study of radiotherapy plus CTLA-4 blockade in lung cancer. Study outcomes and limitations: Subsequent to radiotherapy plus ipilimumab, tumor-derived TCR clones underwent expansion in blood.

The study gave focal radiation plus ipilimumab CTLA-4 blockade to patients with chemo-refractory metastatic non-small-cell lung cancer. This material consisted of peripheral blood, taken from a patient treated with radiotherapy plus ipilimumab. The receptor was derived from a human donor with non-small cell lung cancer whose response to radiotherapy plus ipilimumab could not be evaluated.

The CDR3 spells CASSLPGGLNEQFF. DNA of the CDR3: TGTGCCAGCAGTTTACCGGGGGGGTTAAATGAGCAGTTCTTC. This chain connects TRBV27 to TRBJ2-1; 8 positions agree with TRBD2. The germline gives CDR1 MNHEY, CDR2 SMNVEV (reference sequence). V was pared by 2 bases and J by 7 bases, with 4 bases of the junction left unmatched. The CDR3 loop spans 14 amino acids.